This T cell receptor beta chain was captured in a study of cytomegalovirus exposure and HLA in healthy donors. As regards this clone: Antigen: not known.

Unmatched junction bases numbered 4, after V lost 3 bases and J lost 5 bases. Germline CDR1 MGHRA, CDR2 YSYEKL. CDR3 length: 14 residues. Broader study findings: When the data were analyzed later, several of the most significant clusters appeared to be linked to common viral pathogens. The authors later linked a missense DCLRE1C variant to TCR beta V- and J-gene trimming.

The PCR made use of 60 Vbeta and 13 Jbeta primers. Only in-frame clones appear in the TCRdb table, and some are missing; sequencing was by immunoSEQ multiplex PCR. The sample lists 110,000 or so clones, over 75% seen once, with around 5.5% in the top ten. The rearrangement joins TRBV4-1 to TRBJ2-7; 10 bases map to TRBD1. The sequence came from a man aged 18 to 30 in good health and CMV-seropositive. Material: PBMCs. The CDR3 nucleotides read TGCGCCAGCAGCCATCGACAGGGGGCGAACGAGCAGTACTTC. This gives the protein CASSHRQGANEQYF.